This T cell receptor beta chain is from a study of T cells in Graves' hyperthyroidism and ophthalmopathy. Broader study findings: Blood also held most thyroid clonotypes expanded beyond 0.001.

Uncontrolled infection, other autoimmune disease, pregnancy or lactation barred patients from enrollment. The study based diagnoses on clinical symptoms, serum thyroxine and TRAb, thyroid ultrasound and orbital computed tomography. The authors obtained PBMCs from 9 to 10 ml of fresh peripheral blood. This clonotype showed up many times. Its specificity is not known. The CDR3 sequence is 17 residues long. CDR1 and CDR2 (germline): LGHDT, YNNKEL (reference sequence). V dropped 2 bases and J dropped 2 bases, with 16 bases sitting between them. TCR beta CDR3 regions were amplified from RNA. HTBI primers were used for first-round RT-PCR of the TCR CDR3. TCRdb re-called the multiplex PCR reads through MiXCR, storing one row per CDR3 protein. The table has 300,000 to 450,000 distinct CDR3 sequences, more than 12% seen once; the top ten hold 30% to 35%.

This chain links TRBV3-1 with TRBJ2-1; the D gene is possibly TRBD1 (6 bases). The TCR comes from a woman in her twenties or thirties with Graves' hyperthyroidism. Source material: blood. The CDR3 protein is CASSQRGTPLTYNEQFF. For the CDR3, the DNA is TGTGCCAGCAGCCAAAGGGGGACACCTTTAACCTACAATGAGCAGTTCTTC.